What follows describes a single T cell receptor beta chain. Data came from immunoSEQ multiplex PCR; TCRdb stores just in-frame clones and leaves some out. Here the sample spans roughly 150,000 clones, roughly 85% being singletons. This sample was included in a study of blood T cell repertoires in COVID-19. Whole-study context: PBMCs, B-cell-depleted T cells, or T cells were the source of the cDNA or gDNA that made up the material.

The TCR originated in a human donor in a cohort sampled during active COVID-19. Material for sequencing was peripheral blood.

In DNA form, the CDR3 reads TGTGCCAGCAGCGACTCCAGGGGGCGAGATATAAACACTGAAGCTTTCTTT. Translation: CASSDSRGRDINTEAFF. The chain employs TRBV13 and TRBJ1-1, with 8 nucleotides matching TRBD1. The germline V gene encodes CDR1 PRHDT and CDR2 FYEKMQ (reference sequence). The CDR3 has 17 amino acids. V shed 5 bases, J shed 2 bases, and the junction held 13 bases outside the gene matches.